This T cell receptor (beta chain) emerged from a study of identical twins. Only a few counts were recorded for this clonotype. Its matching antigen is unknown. TCRdb fed the 5' RACE reads into MiXCR, producing one record per CDR3 protein. Of about 100,000 distinct CDR3 sequences listed, about 5.6% are singletons. Overall study results and limits: Whereas memory repertoires showed no such difference, abundant cord blood beta clonotypes carried fewer insertions.

What was sequenced was memory T cells sorted from blood. The TCR was taken from a woman in her 50s in good health.

The CDR3 DNA follows: TGTGCCAGCAGCTTAGGGCCTAGCATAGAGACCCAGTACTTC. Translated: CASSLGPSIETQYF. This chain connects TRBV7-6 to TRBJ2-5; TRBD2 might be the D (5 bases). V lost 1 base to trimming and J lost 4 bases, with 10 bases between them. Germline lookup yields CDR1 SGHVS and CDR2 FNYEAQ. The length of the CDR3 is 14 residues. The full variable domain, completed using reference TRBV7-6 and TRBJ2-5, is GAGVSQSPRYKVTKRGQDVALRCDPISGHVSLYWYRQALGQGPEFLTYFNYEAQQDKSGLPNDRFSAERPEGSISTLTIQRTEQRDSAMYRCASSLGPSIETQYFGPGTRLLVL.